This TCR beta chain was recorded in a study of T cells of healthy individuals. TCRdb recomputed calls from the 5' RACE reads with MiXCR, one row per CDR3 protein. The repertoire includes under 70,000 distinct CDR3 sequences, roughly 15% of them detected once, and 15% to 20% sits in the top ten. This clonotype was counted a few times. Germline-derived CDR1 and CDR2 are MNHNY and SVGAGI (reference sequence). CDR3 length: 17 residues. The ends were cut back, 5 bases at V and 4 bases at J, with 23 bases in the middle. The chain carries TRBV6-6 and TRBJ2-5; D is possibly TRBD1 (7 bases). This receptor was taken from a human donor in good health. In nucleotides, the CDR3 is TGTGCCAGCAGTCGGACGGAGGGCGGGAAGGGGGCAGAGACCCAGTACTTC. Protein: CASSRTEGGKGAETQYF.